This TCR beta chain was documented in a study of blood T cell repertoires in COVID-19. In the study overall: Samples representing acute and convalescent COVID-19 were sourced from the United States, Italy and Spain. T cells, B-cell-depleted T cells, or PBMCs supplied cDNA or gDNA.

Looked up from germline, CDR1 is SGHVS and CDR2 is FQNEAQ. With 1 base clipped from V and 2 bases from J, the junction kept 12 bases outside the gene matches. This CDR3 spans 18 amino acids. TCRdb's table, derived via immunoSEQ multiplex PCR, lists solely in-frame clones and lacks some. The sample yields about 220,000 clones, around 80% seen once. V and J are TRBV7-8 and TRBJ2-7, with 9 positions matching TRBD2. This clonotype was sampled from a woman aged 70-85 years with acute or convalescent COVID-19. What was sequenced was peripheral blood. CDR3 sequence reads: CASSLEGGGAGNPYEQYF. In nucleotides, the CDR3 is TGTGCCAGCAGCTTAGAGGGCGGGGGGGCCGGTAATCCCTACGAGCAGTACTTC.